Below, one T cell receptor beta chain is given with its context. This sample is part of a study of T cell changes during pregnancy in multiple sclerosis. The method was immunoSEQ multiplex PCR; TCRdb's version includes in-frame clones alone and lacks a portion of them. The table includes tens of thousands of clones, about 85% detected once. The input for sequencing was CD4+ T cells from peripheral blood mononuclear cells, taken before pregnancy. The clonotype was recovered from a female donor with multiple sclerosis, enrolled in a pregnancy study.

The CDR3 DNA reads TGTGCCTGGAGTAACGGGGGGGGCACTAATGAAAAACTGTTTTTT. Translation: CAWSNGGGTNEKLFF. The chain recombines TRBV30 with TRBJ1-4, with a tentative D call TRBD1 (6 bases). The germline gives CDR1 GTSNPN, CDR2 SVGIG (reference sequence). The CDR3 contains 15 residues. V was trimmed by 2 bases and J by 2 bases, leaving 12 bases between them.